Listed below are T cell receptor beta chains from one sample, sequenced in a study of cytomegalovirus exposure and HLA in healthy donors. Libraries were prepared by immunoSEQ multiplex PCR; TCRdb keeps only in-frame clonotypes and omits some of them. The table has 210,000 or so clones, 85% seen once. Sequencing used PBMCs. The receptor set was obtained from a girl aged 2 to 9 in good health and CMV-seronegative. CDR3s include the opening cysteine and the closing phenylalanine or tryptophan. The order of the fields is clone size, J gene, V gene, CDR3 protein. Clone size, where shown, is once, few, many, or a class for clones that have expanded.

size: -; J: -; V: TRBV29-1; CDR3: CSVGQGTPYEQYF
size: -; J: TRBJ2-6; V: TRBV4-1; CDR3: CASSQENSARSGANVLTF
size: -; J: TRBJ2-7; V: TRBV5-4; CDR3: CASSLPGTGIYEQYF
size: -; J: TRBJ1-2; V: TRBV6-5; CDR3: CASRLQGVANYGYTF
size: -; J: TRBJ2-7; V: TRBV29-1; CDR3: CSVESGQDYEQYF
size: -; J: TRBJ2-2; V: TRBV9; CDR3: CASSVAGTPYTGELFF
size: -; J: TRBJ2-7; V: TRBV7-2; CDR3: CASSFKTRTEQYF
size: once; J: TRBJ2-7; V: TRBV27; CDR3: CASSKIPGLRSNF
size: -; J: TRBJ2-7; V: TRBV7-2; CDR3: CASSANRRSYEQYF
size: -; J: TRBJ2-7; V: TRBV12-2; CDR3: CASRGRSSGSPHEQYF
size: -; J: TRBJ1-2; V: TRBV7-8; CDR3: CASSFGRGQGGYGYTF
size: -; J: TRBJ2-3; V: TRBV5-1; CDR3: CASSLGGVTLSTDTQYF
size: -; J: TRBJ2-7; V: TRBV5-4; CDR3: CASSLQTGDYEQYF
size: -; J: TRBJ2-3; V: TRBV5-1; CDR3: CASSSRTGTSTDTQYF
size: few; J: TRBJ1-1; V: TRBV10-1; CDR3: CASSMTVTNTEAFF
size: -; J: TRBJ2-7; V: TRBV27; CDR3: CASSLRTSGYEQYF
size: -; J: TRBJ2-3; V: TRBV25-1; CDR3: CASSGTGVTDTQYF